A selection of T cell receptor beta chains follows, all from one sample in a study of low-dose radiotherapy and immunotherapy resistance in tumors. TCRdb called the reads again in MiXCR, with one record for every CDR3 protein. Seen here are tens of thousands of distinct CDR3 sequences, just under 9.5% observed once, and the top ten hold around 0.97%. The sequenced sample was PBMCs, obtained before treatment. The receptors were sampled from a male donor with prostate cancer. Each CDR3 is given with its conserved first and last residue. D genes are given only for firm matches. Some rows mark clone size as missing; the rest say once, few, many or name a class of expanded clone.

V gene,D gene,J gene,clone size,CDR3 DNA,CDR3 protein
TRBV20-1,.,TRBJ2-7,many,TGCAGTGCTGGCTCTAGCTCCCGGATCTCCTACGAGCAGTACTTC,CSAGSSSRISYEQYF
TRBV12-3/TRBV12-4,.,TRBJ1-5,many,TGTGCCAGCAGTGATTATAGCAATCAGCCCCAGCATTTT,CASSDYSNQPQHF
TRBV4-2,TRBD1,TRBJ2-3,many,TGTGCCAGCAGAGACAGGGGGCGGACAGATACGCAGTATTTT,CASRDRGRTDTQYF
TRBV29-1,TRBD2,TRBJ2-1,many,TGCAGCGGTGAAGCGGGGAGTGGGTCCAATGAGCAGTTCTTC,CSGEAGSGSNEQFF
TRBV5-1,.,TRBJ2-7,many,TGCGCCAGCAGCTTGCGTAGCGGCTCCTACGAGCAGTACTTC,CASSLRSGSYEQYF
TRBV29-1,TRBD2,TRBJ2-7,many,TGCAGCGTTTTGGGGACTAGGGCCTACGAGCAGTACTTC,CSVLGTRAYEQYF
TRBV7-8,TRBD2,TRBJ2-3,.,TGTGCCAGCAGCCGGAGGACTAGCGGGCCCTCTGATACGCAGTATTTT,CASSRRTSGPSDTQYF
TRBV20-1,TRBD2,TRBJ2-3,many,TGCAGTGCCAAGAGACTAGCGGGAGAATCAGATACGCAGTATTTT,CSAKRLAGESDTQYF
TRBV5-1,.,TRBJ2-7,many,TGCGCCAGCAGCACGGACGGACAACCCTACGAGCAGTACTTC,CASSTDGQPYEQYF
TRBV27,TRBD2,TRBJ2-1,many,TGTGCCAGCAGTTTACTTCTAGCGGGGGTGGGGAATGAGCAGTTCTTC,CASSLLLAGVGNEQFF
TRBV7-2,TRBD2,TRBJ2-1,many,TGTGCCAGCAGCTTAGTGGGTACTAGCGAAAGCTACAATGAGCAGTTCTTC,CASSLVGTSESYNEQFF
TRBV21-1,.,TRBJ2-1,.,TGTGCCAGCAGCAAAGTAGGGGGGACAGGGCCCTACAATGAGCAGTTCTTC,CASSKVGGTGPYNEQFF
TRBV12-3/TRBV12-4,TRBD1,TRBJ2-1,many,TGTGCCAGCAGGCGGACGGGGACAGGGGCCAAAAATGAGCAGTTCTTC,CASRRTGTGAKNEQFF
TRBV5-1,.,TRBJ2-3,many,TGCGCCAGCAGCCAGAAACCACAGGGATTTACAGATACGCAGTATTTT,CASSQKPQGFTDTQYF
TRBV7-2,.,TRBJ2-3,many,TGTGCCAGCAGCTTAAGAAAAGGGGATACGCAGTATTTT,CASSLRKGDTQYF
TRBV2,.,TRBJ2-4,.,TGTGCCAGCAGTGCGTCCCTAGCTGACATTCAGTACTTC,CASSASLADIQYF
TRBV25-1,.,TRBJ2-2,.,TGTGCCAGCAGGGGCACGGGGTGGTCGAACACCGGGGAGCTGTTTTTT,CASRGTGWSNTGELFF
TRBV20-1,TRBD1,TRBJ2-2,few,TGCAGTGTCCCGGGACAGGGGGACACCGGGGAGCTGTTTTTT,CSVPGQGDTGELFF